This TCR beta chain was obtained from a study of blood T cell repertoires in COVID-19. At the level of the study: PBMCs, B-cell-depleted T cells, or T cells provided the cDNA or gDNA that made up the material.

The length of the CDR3 is 15 residues. Trimming cost V 6 bases and J 5 bases; bases outside gene matches: 7. Germline V gene data show CDR1 as SGHTA and CDR2 as FQGNSA. In Seattle, patients joined the study during active infection and were tracked longitudinally. Methods used by the authors: Reference gene primer amplification in the assay estimated nucleated cell counts. Using immunoSEQ multiplex PCR, the repertoire was profiled, and TCRdb retains in-frame clones only, with some absent. The DNA gave D and trimming, while V, J and clone size come from that table. The sample lists about 200,000 clones; roughly 82% were seen once.

Sample: peripheral blood. The chain couples TRBV7-2 to TRBJ2-3; TRBD2 aligns across 11 bases. The receptor comes from a woman in her fifties or sixties with COVID-19, enrolled during active disease. The CDR3 sequence is CASRSLAGELDTQYF. The CDR3 DNA reads as TGTGCCAGCAGGTCACTAGCGGGGGAGTTAGATACGCAGTATTTT.